Below are 18 T cell receptor beta chains sequenced from a single sample in a study of blood T cells in healthy people across ages. Then a second PCR, running about 6 to 11 cycles, was carried out with a sample-barcoded 5' primer and a J-beta primer mix. Using its own MiXCR run on the 5' RACE reads, TCRdb lists one record per CDR3 protein. The table lists 550,000 to 800,000 distinct CDR3 sequences, around 21% of them singletons. The sequencing input was blood. These receptors were taken from a man aged 70-80 years in good health.

Only a few counts were recorded for this clonotype. The rearrangement uses TRBV4-1 and TRBJ2-1, with D unresolved. V was trimmed by 3 bases and J by 5 bases, leaving 11 bases between them. In germline, CDR1 is MGHRA, CDR2 YSYEKL. The CDR3 loop spans 14 amino acids. The CDR3 region is CASSQSTWDNEQFF. Written as DNA, the CDR3 is TGCGCCAGCAGCCAGTCCACTTGGGACAATGAGCAGTTCTTC.

This clonotype was recorded a few times. The germline gene is not matched at one end of the junction; a read error may be the cause. This rearrangement joins TRBV10-2 to TRBJ2-2; D is perhaps TRBD2 (5 bases). The CDR3 runs to 16 residues. Germline-derived CDR1 and CDR2 are WSHSY and SAAADI. The CDR3 spells CASGESRAGPTGELFF. CDR3 coding DNA: TGCGCCAGCGGTGAGTCGAGGGCAGGACCCACCGGGGAGCTGTTTTTT.

The gene calls are TRBV3-1 and TRBJ2-5; the match to TRBD1 covers 8 bases. After removal of 9 bases from V and 5 bases from J, the junction contained 17 bases not matched to a gene. The germline gives CDR1 LGHDT, CDR2 YNNKEL (reference sequence). The CDR3 contains 16 residues. CDR3 nucleotides: TGTGCCAGAGATCGAGAGACAGGGGAGGAAGAGGAGACCCAGTACTTC. This gives the protein CARDRETGEEEETQYF.

This clonotype was detected ten times or more. This rearrangement joins TRBV5-1 to TRBJ2-3, with TRBD2 matching 9 bases. The CDR3 runs 17 residues. Per germline, CDR1 SGHRS and CDR2 YFSETQ. Trimming removed 6 bases from V and 3 bases from J; junction bases left unmatched: 14. For the CDR3, the DNA is TGCGCCAGCAAGTCGACGGCGGGAGGGCTTCTGACAGATACGCAGTATTTT. Amino acid sequence: CASKSTAGGLLTDTQYF.

In nucleotides, the CDR3 is TGTGCCAGCAGCCAAGTTCCTTCAACAGGGGCCTACGAGCAGTACTTC. Encoded protein: CASSQVPSTGAYEQYF. The chain links TRBV3-1 to TRBJ2-7; 7 nucleotides agree with TRBD1. Germline V gene data show CDR1 as LGHDT and CDR2 as YNNKEL (reference sequence). The CDR3 has 16 amino acids. The V gene end was trimmed by 1 base and the J gene end by 2 bases; junction bases not matched to a gene: 8.

This chain uses TRBV6-2 or TRBV6-3 with TRBJ2-5; no reliable D call. Per the germline V gene, CDR1 is MNHEY and CDR2 is SVGEGT. The CDR3 covers 15 residues. The V gene lost 0 bases and the J gene lost 2 bases, with 10 bases spanning the gap. This CDR3 reads CASSYSIATQETQYF. CDR3 coding DNA: TGTGCCAGCAGTTACTCGATAGCTACTCAAGAGACCCAGTACTTC.

This clonotype turned up a few times. V usage is TRBV18 and J usage is TRBJ2-7, with TRBD1 identical over 10 bases. The CDR3 length is 15 residues. CDR1 is KGHSH, CDR2 LQKENI, per germline. Germline trimming cut 6 bases from V and 5 bases from J; bases unmatched to any gene: 10. CDR3 coding DNA: TGTGCCAGCTCGCCTAGACAGGGGGCGGGGGACGAGCAGTACTTC. This translates into CASSPRQGAGDEQYF.

This chain joins TRBV5-5 and TRBJ2-7; 8 bases fit TRBD1. The CDR3 consists of 14 residues. With V trimmed by 4 bases and J by 5 bases, 8 bases remained unmatched. Germline V gene sequence: CDR1 SGHKS, CDR2 YYEKEE (reference sequence). For the CDR3, the DNA is TGTGCCAGCAGCCCTGGACAGGGTGGGCACGAGCAGTACTTC. Protein sequence: CASSPGQGGHEQYF.

The V gene is TRBV20-1, the J gene TRBJ1-1; the D gene is possibly TRBD1 (5 bases). The CDR3 totals 12 residues. CDR1 DFQATT and CDR2 SNEGSKA come from the germline V gene (reference sequence). The CDR3 DNA reads as TGCTCCCCGGGACGGTCGAACACTGAAGCTTTCTTT. It codes for CSPGRSNTEAFF.

V and J are TRBV20-1 and TRBJ2-3; weak D call: TRBD2 (6 bases). This CDR3 spans 17 amino acids. The V and J ends lost 3 bases and 1 base respectively, with 20 bases between them. Germline V gene lookup returns CDR1 DFQATT and CDR2 SNEGSKA (reference sequence). The CDR3 DNA is TGCAGTGCTAGCACAAAGCCCCGACTAGGTGGCACAGATACGCAGTATTTT. This translates into CSASTKPRLGGTDTQYF.

The chain recombines TRBV7-9 with TRBJ1-2; TRBD1 matches 10 bases. Trimming removed 4 bases from V and 0 bases from J; junction bases left unmatched: 11. CDR1 and CDR2 from the germline V gene are SEHNR and FQNEAQ (reference sequence). The CDR3 runs to 18 residues. CDR3 protein: CASSSANRQGATNYGYTF. CDR3 DNA: TGTGCCAGCAGCTCCGCAAATAGACAGGGGGCGACTAACTATGGCTACACCTTC. The full variable domain, in which reference TRBV7-9 and TRBJ1-2 provide the parts outside the CDR3, is DTGVSQNPRHKITKRGQNVTFRCDPISEHNRLYWYRQTLGQGPEFLTYFQNEAQLEKSRLLSDRFSAERPKGSFSTLEIQRTEQGDSAMYLCASSSANRQGATNYGYTFGSGTRLTVV.

This clonotype was detected only a few times. V usage is TRBV10-2 and J usage is TRBJ2-1; no firm D call. CDR1 and CDR2 (germline): WSHSY, SAAADI. The CDR3 covers 11 residues. Trimming removed 4 bases from V and 5 bases from J, with 3 bases in between. The CDR3 nucleotides are TGCGCCAGCAGTGGACACAATGAGCAGTTCTTC. Translated, it gives CASSGHNEQFF.

The gene calls are TRBV6-6 and TRBJ1-3; tentatively, D is TRBD1 (5 bases). Germline CDR1 MNHNY, CDR2 SVGAGI (reference sequence). The CDR3 consists of 14 residues. Trimming took off 5 bases at V and 3 bases at J, with 11 bases between the two ends. The CDR3 sequence: CASSIGGGGNTIYF. Here the CDR3 DNA reads TGTGCCAGCAGTATTGGGGGAGGTGGAAACACCATATATTTT.

The chain recombines TRBV6-1 with TRBJ2-1, with D uncertain. V lost 6 bases and J lost 0, with 9 bases in between. This CDR3 is built from 14 residues. Germline lookup yields CDR1 MNHNS and CDR2 SASEGT. DNA of the CDR3: TGTGCCAGCAGGCCTCAGAGCTCCTACAATGAGCAGTTCTTC. It yields the protein CASRPQSSYNEQFF.

The chain recombines TRBV20-1 with TRBJ2-5, with D perhaps matching TRBD1 or TRBD2 (6 bases each). Deletions cut 0 bases from V and 5 bases from J, with 19 bases between. The CDR3 spans 16 residues. The V gene's germline CDR1 is DFQATT and CDR2 SNEGSKA (reference sequence). The CDR3: CSARDRGAGHQETQYF. As DNA, the CDR3 is TGCAGTGCTAGAGATAGGGGGGCGGGACATCAGGAGACCCAGTACTTC.

The V gene is TRBV20-1, the J gene TRBJ2-1; 9 positions match TRBD1. The V and J ends lost 7 bases and 5 bases, in that order; junction bases with no gene match: 6. Germline V gene data show CDR1 as DFQATT and CDR2 as SNEGSKA (reference sequence). The CDR3 length is 13 residues. CDR3 loop: CSGAWDRDNEQFF. The CDR3 nucleotides read TGCAGTGGCGCCTGGGACAGGGACAATGAGCAGTTCTTC.

This clonotype was observed at least ten times. V usage is TRBV7-3 and J usage is TRBJ1-2; 9 bases fit TRBD1. The V gene end was trimmed by 5 bases and the J gene end by 4 bases; junction bases not matched to a gene: 11. This CDR3 has 16 residues. Germline V gene data show CDR1 as SGHTA and CDR2 as FQGTGA. Written as DNA, the CDR3 is TGTGCCAGCAGCCCCTACGGACAGGGGCGTGGCTATGGCTACACCTTC. Amino acid sequence: CASSPYGQGRGYGYTF.

A word on this clonotype: A read error may produce the germline difference seen at one junction end. This sequence joins TRBV20-1 and TRBJ2-1, with 13 bases matching TRBD2. The CDR3 extends over 15 amino acids. The V gene's germline CDR1 is DFQATT and CDR2 SNEGSKA (reference sequence). As DNA, the CDR3 is TGCAGTGCCAGAGGGACTAGCGGGAACCACAATGAGCAGTTCTTC. Its translation: CSARGTSGNHNEQFF.